Below are 15 T cell receptor beta chains sequenced from a single sample in a study of T cell repertoires and HLA-DP antigens. Sequencing used immunoSEQ multiplex PCR; TCRdb keeps in-frame clones, though not all of them. The sample has fewer than 95,000 clones, around nine tenths seen once. What these receptors recognize is not known. Sequencing used CD4+ T cells from PBMCs. The receptor source for this set is a middle-aged man in good health and CMV-seronegative.

The CDR3 bases are TGTGCCAGCAGCATGGGCCTCAGAGGGAACAATGAGCAGTTCTTC. Residues: CASSMGLRGNNEQFF. The chain employs TRBV5-4 and TRBJ2-1; a possible D gene is TRBD2 (5 bases). The length of the CDR3 is 15 residues. CDR1 and CDR2 (germline): SGHNT, YYREEE (reference sequence). V lost 4 bases to trimming and J lost 5 bases, with 16 bases between them.

This clone was seen a handful of times. V gene TRBV9 combines with J gene TRBJ2-2, with 7 bases fitting TRBD2. Per germline, CDR1 SGDLS and CDR2 YYNGEE. V shed 6 bases, J shed 5 bases, and the junction held 4 bases outside the gene matches. CDR3 length: 13 amino acids. The CDR3 is CASTWGGTGELFF. The CDR3 DNA follows: TGTGCCAGCACATGGGGAGGGACCGGGGAGCTGTTTTTT.

The V gene is TRBV30, the J gene TRBJ1-1; D gene ambiguous. Germline-derived CDR1 and CDR2 are GTSNPN and SVGIG (reference sequence). The CDR3 loop spans 15 amino acids. Trimming removed 0 bases at V and 4 bases at J, with 15 bases between. The CDR3 here is CAWSVDAAASTEAFF. The CDR3 bases are TGTGCCTGGAGTGTAGATGCAGCAGCCTCCACTGAAGCTTTCTTT.

DNA of the CDR3: TGTGCCAGCAGCCCAGGACAGGGCGGGGGGAGCAATCAGCCCCAGCATTTT. Translating gives CASSPGQGGGSNQPQHF. The chain joins TRBV7-2 to TRBJ1-5; 8 bases match TRBD1. Looked up from germline, CDR1 is SGHTA and CDR2 is FQGNSA. V trimming: 5 bases; J trimming: 1 base; junction bases outside the gene matches: 10. The CDR3 contains 17 residues.

The chain couples TRBV11-2 to TRBJ2-5; D unclear. The CDR3 sequence is 15 residues long. Per the germline V gene, CDR1 is SGHAT and CDR2 is FQNNGV. V dropped 2 bases and J dropped 3 bases, with 13 bases sitting between them. In nucleotides, the CDR3 is TGTGCCAGCAGCTTACAAGGTTTCTCCAAAGAGACCCAGTACTTC. This codes for CASSLQGFSKETQYF.

The chain has TRBV18 and TRBJ2-1, with D possibly being TRBD2 (5 bases). The ends were cut back, 3 bases at V and 6 bases at J, with 12 bases in the middle. The germline gives CDR1 KGHSH, CDR2 LQKENI. This CDR3 spans 14 amino acids. CDR3 coding DNA: TGTGCCAGCTCACCTGGAAAGCGGCGCAATGAGCAGTTCTTC. This encodes CASSPGKRRNEQFF.

A remark on this clone: The same CDR3 is also encoded by other DNA sequences in this sample. The chain combines TRBV5-1 with TRBJ2-5; no firm D call. CDR1 is SGHRS and CDR2 is YFSETQ in the germline V gene. The CDR3 runs to 11 residues. V was pared by 3 bases and J by 2 bases, with 2 bases between. The CDR3 nucleotides are TGCGCCAGCAGCTCTCAAGAGACCCAGTACTTC. Amino acid sequence: CASSSQETQYF.

This clone was detected only a few times. V is TRBV6-1 and J is TRBJ2-7; D is perhaps TRBD2 (6 bases). The V gene's germline CDR1 is MNHNS and CDR2 SASEGT. V lost 11 bases, J lost 2 bases, and 13 bases lay in between. The CDR3 consists of 12 residues. CDR3: CASRDFAYEQYF. The CDR3 DNA reads as TGTGCCTCCCGGGACTTTGCCTACGAGCAGTACTTC.

The chain combines TRBV30 with TRBJ2-2; 9 nucleotides agree with TRBD2. Germline assignment: CDR1 GTSNPN and CDR2 SVGIG (reference sequence). The CDR3 runs 15 residues. Trimming took 1 base from V and 7 from J; bases not matched to a gene: 7. This chain's CDR3 is CAWSGLAGVVGELFF. The CDR3 bases are TGTGCCTGGAGTGGATTAGCGGGAGTTGTCGGGGAGCTGTTTTTT.

The chain is built from TRBV7-2 and TRBJ2-1, with 8 bases identical to TRBD2. The CDR3 loop spans 14 amino acids. After removal of 8 bases from V and 1 base from J, the junction contained 4 bases not matched to a gene. Germline CDR1 is SGHTA and CDR2 is FQGNSA. The CDR3 is CASQLAVSYNEQFF. The CDR3 nucleotides read TGTGCCAGCCAACTAGCGGTGTCCTACAATGAGCAGTTCTTC.

The chain recombines TRBV6-5 with TRBJ2-2, with D maybe TRBD1 (6 bases). V was clipped by 5 bases and J by 5 bases, with 15 bases between them. The CDR3 contains 15 residues. Germline V gives CDR1 MNHEY, CDR2 SVGAGI. CDR3 coding DNA: TGTGCCAGCAGTACCCACAGGGTAGGGACCGGGGAGCTGTTTTTT. Translated, it gives CASSTHRVGTGELFF.

As concerns this clone: The junction departs from the called germline gene at one end, perhaps through a read error. This chain links TRBV5-5 with TRBJ1-1; the D gene is possibly TRBD1 (6 bases). The CDR3 has 13 residues. CDR1 is SGHKS and CDR2 is YYEKEE in the germline V gene (reference sequence). The CDR3 DNA follows: TGTGCCAGCAGCTTGACAGGGAACGCTGAAGCTTTCTTT. Translating it yields CASSLTGNAEAFF.

The genes are TRBV28 and TRBJ1-1; D may be TRBD1 (5 bases). Germline lookup yields CDR1 MDHEN and CDR2 SYDVKM. V lost 6 bases, J lost 6 bases, and 23 bases lay in between. The CDR3 loop spans 16 amino acids. The CDR3 coding sequence is TGTGCCAGCAGGACTGACTCCCGTGGGGCGGGGGCTGAAGCTTTCTTT. It translates to CASRTDSRGAGAEAFF.

J is TRBJ2-1 and V is TRBV19; 15 bases are shared with TRBD2. This CDR3 spans 20 amino acids. Germline CDR1 and CDR2: LNHDA and SQIVND (reference sequence). V lost 7 bases to trimming and J lost 0 bases; unmatched junction nucleotides: 13. The CDR3 DNA reads TGTGCCAGTACCTTCTTTCCGGGACTAGCGGGGGGAAGCTCCTACAATGAGCAGTTCTTC. It codes for CASTFFPGLAGGSSYNEQFF.

In its sample, this clone was seen a few times. The J gene is TRBJ2-6, the V gene TRBV9; TRBD2 matches at 12 bases. Germline lookup yields CDR1 SGDLS and CDR2 YYNGEE. The CDR3 is made up of 18 amino acids. After removal of 4 bases from V and 0 bases from J, the junction contained 5 bases not matched to a gene. In DNA, the CDR3 is TGTGCCAGCAGCCCTCGACTAGCGGGAGTCTCTGGGGCCAACGTCCTGACTTTC. Protein product: CASSPRLAGVSGANVLTF.